This T cell receptor beta chain was captured in a study of beta chain features in type 1 diabetes. Study results and limitations: Shorter TCRB CDR3s, moderately but significantly so, were found in Type 1 diabetes patients in all four CD4+ subsets.

A sort by CD45RO/CCR7/CD25/CD127/CD95/CD27 yielded CD4+ naive, central memory, regulatory and stem cell-like memory cells. This clone has just a few counts. Its antigen is unidentified. CDR3 length equals 14 residues. Germline values: CDR1 SGHNT, CDR2 YYREEE (reference sequence). Trimming took 0 bases from V and 8 from J; bases not matched to a gene: 5. Expressed TCRB transcripts were sequenced after all isolated RNA was converted to cDNA. The repertoire was sequenced with immunoSEQ multiplex PCR; TCRdb's copy has only in-frame clones and lacks some. The data contain some 700,000 clones, roughly 12% of them singletons.

Sequenced input: naive CD4+ T cells from blood. The sequence derives from a man younger than 30 with type 1 diabetes. This chain links TRBV5-4 with TRBJ1-2; 9 nucleotides line up with TRBD1. The CDR3 region is CASSLVGTGKGYTF. The DNA for the CDR3 is TGTGCCAGCAGCTTGGTAGGGACAGGGAAAGGCTACACCTTC.